A single sample gave rise to the 20 T cell receptor beta chains below, sequenced in a study of regulatory T cells in long-lasting Graves disease. Specified time point: newly diagnosed GD, antithyroid drugs for less than 3 months. PBMC-derived RNA was used for the TCR library. Building the TCR beta libraries relied on iRepertoire HTBI primers, and CDR3 regions underwent Arm-PCR. MiXCR, run by TCRdb on the multiplex PCR reads, gives a single entry per CDR3 protein. The profile shows more than 400,000 distinct CDR3 sequences, around 15% of them singletons. These records were also assigned to another study, of T cells in Graves' hyperthyroidism and ophthalmopathy.

The sample consisted of peripheral blood mononuclear cells (PBMCs), taken at new diagnosis, from a patient treated with antithyroid drugs. Every receptor here comes from a man in his forties with Graves disease.

This clonotype was seen more than once but under ten times. CDR3 in DNA: TGTGCCAGTAGTATAGGACAGGGGACAGCCCCCGAGCAGTACTTC. It specifies CASSIGQGTAPEQYF. The chain carries TRBV19 and TRBJ2-7, with 8 nucleotides matching TRBD1. The CDR3 is 15 residues long. Trimming took 1 base from V and 6 from J; bases not matched to a gene: 8. Germline V lookup: CDR1 LNHDA, CDR2 SQIVND (reference sequence). The whole variable domain, filled in from reference TRBV19 and TRBJ2-7, reads DGGITQSPKYLFRKEGQNVTLSCEQNLNHDAMYWYRQDPGQGLRLIYYSQIVNDFQKGDIAEGYSVSREKKESFPLTVTSAQKNPTAFYLCASSIGQGTAPEQYFGPGTRLTVT.

There are many counts of this clonotype. This rearrangement joins TRBV24-1 to TRBJ2-5; 8 nucleotides agree with TRBD1. V lost 4 bases, J lost 5 bases, and 8 bases stayed unmatched. Germline CDR1 reads KGHDR; CDR2 reads SFDVKD. This CDR3 is built from 15 residues. Written as DNA, the CDR3 is TGTGCCACCAGTGACCCGGGACAGGTTAGCGAGACCCAGTACTTC. Encoded protein: CATSDPGQVSETQYF.

The gene calls are TRBV5-1 and TRBJ2-3, with a weak D call TRBD1 (6 bases). This CDR3 is built from 14 residues. Germline CDR1 and CDR2: SGHRS and YFSETQ. Deletions cut 4 bases from V and 5 bases from J, with 14 bases between. CDR3 sequence (DNA): TGCGCCAGCAGCCACTTACTAGGGGGAGATACGCAGTATTTT. Encoded protein: CASSHLLGGDTQYF.

The rearrangement links TRBV19 to TRBJ2-3; TRBD2 agrees at 7 bases. The J call may be incorrect, as the DNA end agrees better with TRBJ2-7. CDR3 length: 15 residues. The germline V gene encodes CDR1 LNHDA and CDR2 SQIVND (reference sequence). The CDR3 spells CASSTSGTVTYEQYF. CDR3 DNA: TGTGCCAGTAGTACGAGCGGGACGGTGACCTACGAGCAGTACTTC.

This clonotype was seen many times. This chain connects TRBV29-1 to TRBJ1-1; D uncertain. Trimming took off 4 bases at V and 2 bases at J, with 11 bases between the two ends. CDR3 length: 13 amino acids. CDR1 is SQVTM, CDR2 ANQGSEA, per germline. CDR3 residues: CSVVGHINTEAFF. The CDR3 DNA follows: TGCAGCGTTGTAGGGCACATTAACACTGAAGCTTTCTTT. Filled out from reference TRBV29-1 and TRBJ1-1, the complete variable domain reads SAVISQKPSRDICQRGTSLTIQCQVDSQVTMMFWYRQQPGQSLTLIATANQGSEATYESGFVIDKFPISRPNLTFSTLTVSNMSPEDSSIYLCSVVGHINTEAFFGQGTRLTVV.

The CDR3 sequence: CASSVGTSGSNEQYF. CDR3 sequence (DNA): TGTGCCAGTAGTGTCGGGACTAGCGGGAGCAACGAGCAGTACTTC. This chain connects TRBV19 to TRBJ2-7, with 14 bases identical to TRBD2. The CDR3 totals 15 residues. V shed 5 bases, J shed 5 bases, and the junction held 5 bases outside the gene matches. CDR1 and CDR2 (germline): LNHDA, SQIVND (reference sequence).

V and J are TRBV13 and TRBJ2-1; TRBD2 matches 10 bases. The V and J ends lost 8 bases and 10 bases, in that order; junction bases with no gene match: 14. Germline CDR1 and CDR2: PRHDT and FYEKMQ (reference sequence). The CDR3 has 15 amino acids. CDR3 sequence: CASSPLASGSGEQFF. The CDR3 DNA follows: TGTGCCAGCTCACCACTGGCTAGCGGGAGTGGAGAGCAGTTCTTC.

This clonotype was seen a handful of times. This may come from a read error, since a much larger clone is one base off. The chain is built from TRBV27 and TRBJ2-1; D is ambiguous. The V end was cut by 6 bases, the J end by 6 bases, with 3 bases between. The CDR3 spans 10 residues. Germline CDR1 and CDR2: MNHEY and SMNVEV (reference sequence). This CDR3 reads CASRFNEQFF. The CDR3 coding sequence is TGTGCCAGCAGATTCAATGAGCAGTTCTTC.

This clonotype was counted ten times or more. V gene TRBV6-1 combines with J gene TRBJ1-1; the D gene is possibly TRBD1 (5 bases). CDR1 MNHNS and CDR2 SASEGT come from the germline V gene. This CDR3 is 16 amino acids long. Between the trimmed V and J ends, which lost 6 bases and 0 bases, there was a span of 17 bases. DNA for the CDR3: TGTGCCAGCAGGCTTGACAGATTTCCTATGAACACTGAAGCTTTCTTT. This gives the protein CASRLDRFPMNTEAFF.

The rearrangement links TRBV6-1 to TRBJ1-6, with TRBD1 matching over 9 bases. CDR1 MNHNS and CDR2 SASEGT come from the germline V gene. CDR3 size: 15 residues. The V and J ends lost 5 bases and 7 bases, in that order; junction bases with no gene match: 6. CDR3 nucleotides: TGTGCCAGCAGTCGGACAGGGGAGGGAAATTCACCCCTCCACTTT. It codes for CASSRTGEGNSPLHF.

This clonotype appeared many times. The chain employs TRBV28 and TRBJ2-7; 11 nucleotides align to TRBD2. CDR3 length equals 19 residues. Germline V gene data show CDR1 as MDHEN and CDR2 as SYDVKM. V was pared by 4 bases and J by 1 base, with 15 bases of the junction left unmatched. For the CDR3, the DNA is TGTGCCAGCAGTTCCCGGGGTAGCGGGAGGGCCGGGGGGTCCTACGAGCAGTACTTC. Its translation: CASSSRGSGRAGGSYEQYF.

The rearrangement joins TRBV20-1 to TRBJ2-3; 7 bases line up with TRBD1. CDR1 and CDR2 from the germline V gene are DFQATT and SNEGSKA (reference sequence). The junction had 14 bases not matched to a gene; V was cut back by 0 bases and J by 2 bases. The CDR3 has 18 residues. The DNA of the CDR3 is TGCAGTGCTAGAGATACGCGCAGGGGGTCGGGTTTCACAGATACGCAGTATTTT. Encoded protein: CSARDTRRGSGFTDTQYF.

The table lists this clonotype with a count of one. This sequence joins TRBV7-9 and TRBJ2-2; 9 bases align to TRBD2. Germline loops: CDR1 SEHNR, CDR2 FQNEAQ (reference sequence). V lost 3 bases to trimming and J lost 0 bases; unmatched junction nucleotides: 17. The length of the CDR3 is 21 residues. The CDR3 region has the DNA TGTGCCAGCAGCTTGGAACCTCCTAGCGGGAACCTCTTCGCGAACACCGGGGAGCTGTTTTTT. Encoded protein: CASSLEPPSGNLFANTGELFF.

This clonotype was seen a handful of times. This rearrangement joins TRBV2 to TRBJ2-1, with D possibly matching TRBD1 (6 bases). Trimming took off 6 bases at V and 4 bases at J, with 22 bases between the two ends. The germline V gene has CDR1 SNHLY and CDR2 FYNNEI. The CDR3 is made up of 17 amino acids. The CDR3 loop reads CASRTPLRTEAYNEQFF. CDR3 DNA sequence: TGTGCCAGCAGAACTCCTTTAAGGACAGAGGCTTACAATGAGCAGTTCTTC.

This chain uses TRBV5-4 with TRBJ2-5; D gene uncertain. Between the trimmed V and J ends, which lost 5 bases and 0 bases, there was a span of 11 bases. This CDR3 spans 14 amino acids. Germline V gene sequence: CDR1 SGHNT, CDR2 YYREEE (reference sequence). CDR3 DNA: TGTGCCAGCAGTTCAAACCGGAACCAAGAGACCCAGTACTTC. Protein sequence: CASSSNRNQETQYF.

This clonotype was counted ten times or more. V usage is TRBV20-1 and J usage is TRBJ2-7, with 13 bases fitting TRBD2. The CDR3 is 18 amino acids. V dropped 3 bases and J dropped 4; count of bases not matched to a gene: 15. Germline V gene data show CDR1 as DFQATT and CDR2 as SNEGSKA (reference sequence). CDR3 sequence: CSARSSGLAGEKVYEQYF. In DNA form, the CDR3 reads TGCAGTGCTAGGTCCTCTGGACTAGCGGGAGAAAAGGTGTACGAGCAGTACTTC.

J is TRBJ1-2 and V is TRBV20-1; 10 positions agree with TRBD1. J gave up 3 bases and V 5 bases, and 9 bases lay outside the gene matches. The germline V gene has CDR1 DFQATT and CDR2 SNEGSKA (reference sequence). The CDR3 has 15 amino acids. CDR3 nucleotide sequence: TGCAGTGCTTTGCGGGACAGGGGTTCGGACTATGGCTACACCTTC. This codes for CSALRDRGSDYGYTF.

The rearrangement uses TRBV20-1 and TRBJ2-2, with D possibly called TRBD1 or TRBD2 (5 bases each). The CDR3 sequence is 16 residues long. V was pared by 0 bases and J by 1 base, with 12 bases between. The germline V gene has CDR1 DFQATT and CDR2 SNEGSKA (reference sequence). CDR3 sequence: CSARDLAGRNTGELFF. The CDR3 DNA follows: TGCAGTGCTAGAGATCTCGCAGGGAGGAACACCGGGGAGCTGTTTTTT.

The rearrangement joins TRBV5-1 to TRBJ2-1, with 11 bases identical to TRBD1. CDR3 size: 12 residues. CDR1 and CDR2 from the germline V gene are SGHRS and YFSETQ. Trimming took 0 bases from V and 14 from J; bases not matched to a gene: 1. Written as DNA, the CDR3 is TGCGCCAGCAGCTTGGTGGGACAGGGGGAGTTCTTC. It is translated as CASSLVGQGEFF. The whole variable domain, remainder taken from reference TRBV5-1 and TRBJ2-1, is KAGVTQTPRYLIKTRGQQVTLSCSPISGHRSVSWYQQTPGQGLQFLFEYFSETQRNKGNFPGRFSGRQFSNSRSEMNVSTLELGDSALYLCASSLVGQGEFFGPGTRLTVL.

This clonotype was found many times. The rearrangement joins TRBV2 to TRBJ1-4; maybe TRBD1 (6 bases). CDR1 is SNHLY, CDR2 FYNNEI, per germline. Between the trimmed V and J ends, which lost 3 bases and 8 bases, there was a span of 13 bases. The CDR3 totals 14 residues. The CDR3: CASSEGGSGEKLFF. Here the CDR3 DNA reads TGTGCCAGCAGTGAGGGGGGCTCGGGCGAAAAACTGTTTTTT. The full variable domain, its missing parts supplied by reference TRBV2 and TRBJ1-4, is EPEVTQTPSHQVTQMGQEVILRCVPISNHLYFYWYRQILGQKVEFLVSFYNNEISEKSEIFDDQFSVERPDGSNFTLKIRSTKLEDSAMYFCASSEGGSGEKLFFGSGTQLSVL.